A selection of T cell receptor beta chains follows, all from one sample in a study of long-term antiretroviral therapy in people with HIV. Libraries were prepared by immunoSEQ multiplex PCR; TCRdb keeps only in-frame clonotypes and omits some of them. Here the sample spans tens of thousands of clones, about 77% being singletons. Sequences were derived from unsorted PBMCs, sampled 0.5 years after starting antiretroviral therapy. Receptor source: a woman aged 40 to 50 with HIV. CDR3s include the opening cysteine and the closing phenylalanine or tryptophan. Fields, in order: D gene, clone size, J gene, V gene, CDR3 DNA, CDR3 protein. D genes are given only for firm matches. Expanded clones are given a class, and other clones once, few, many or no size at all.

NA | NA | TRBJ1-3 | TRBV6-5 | TGTGCCAGCAAAATTGGGCACTCTGGAAACACCATATATTTT | CASKIGHSGNTIYF
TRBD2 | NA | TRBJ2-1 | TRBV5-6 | TGTGCCAGCAGCTTTAGGGAGCGGGGGTCCTACAATGAGCAGTTCTTC | CASSFRERGSYNEQFF
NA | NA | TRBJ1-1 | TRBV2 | TGTGCCAGCAGTGAACTGGGCCCGAACACTGAAGCTTTCTTT | CASSELGPNTEAFF
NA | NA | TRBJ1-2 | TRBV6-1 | TGTGCCAGCAGTGAATTTTTAGGGAACTATGGCTACACCTTC | CASSEFLGNYGYTF
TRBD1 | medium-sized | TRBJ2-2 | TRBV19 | TGTGCCAGTAGTACAGGGACAGGGGGCGTGAGAACCGGGGAGCTGTTTTTT | CASSTGTGGVRTGELFF
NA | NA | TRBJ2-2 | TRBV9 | TGTGCCAGCAGCGTAGCGGGGGCGAACACCGGGGAGCTGTTTTTT | CASSVAGANTGELFF
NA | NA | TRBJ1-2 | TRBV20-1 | TGCAGTGCTGGTATAGATGGCTACACCTTC | CSAGIDGYTF
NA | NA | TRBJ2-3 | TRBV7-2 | TGTGCCAGCAGCTTAGAGTACGGGGGTTTCGCCGATACGCAGTATTTT | CASSLEYGGFADTQYF
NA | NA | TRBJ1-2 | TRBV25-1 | TGTGCCAGCAGTGCCAGTAACTATGGCTACACCTTC | CASSASNYGYTF
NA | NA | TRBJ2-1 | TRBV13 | TGTGCCAGCAGCCGCCAGGGAGGGGGGAATGAGCAGTTCTTC | CASSRQGGGNEQFF
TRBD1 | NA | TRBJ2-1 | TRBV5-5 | TGTGCCAGCAGCTCGAACTCCGGGACAGGGGAAGATGAGCAGTTCTTC | CASSSNSGTGEDEQFF
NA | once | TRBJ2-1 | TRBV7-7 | TGTGCCAGCAGCTTAGGGGCAGGAAGAGATCAGTTCTTC | CASSLGAGRDQFF
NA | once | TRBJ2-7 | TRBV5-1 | TGCGCCAGCAGTTACGCCGGGGGAGACTACGAGCAGTACTTC | CASSYAGGDYEQYF
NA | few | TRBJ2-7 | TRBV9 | TGTGCCAGCAGCGTTGGGGACGGCCCCTGGGAGCAGTACTTC | CASSVGDGPWEQYF
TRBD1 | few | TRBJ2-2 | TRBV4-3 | TGCGCCAGCAGCCAAGATCTCGGGACAGGGAAAACCGGGGAGCTGTTTTTT | CASSQDLGTGKTGELFF
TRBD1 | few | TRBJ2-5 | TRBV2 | TGTGCCAGCAGTGAAGCGTGGACAGGGGAGGAGACCCAGTACTTC | CASSEAWTGEETQYF
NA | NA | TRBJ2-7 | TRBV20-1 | TGCAGTGCCACCGACTCCCCCGGGCAGTACTTC | CSATDSPGQYF
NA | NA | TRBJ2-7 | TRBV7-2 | TGTGCCAGCAGCTTAGATGGCTCCTATTCCGAGCAGTACTTC | CASSLDGSYSEQYF
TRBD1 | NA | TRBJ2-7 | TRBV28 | TGTGCCAGCAGTTATGGTCGGTTAACAGGGGTCGAGCAGTACTTC | CASSYGRLTGVEQYF
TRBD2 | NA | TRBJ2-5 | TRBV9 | TGTGCCAGCAGCGACCCCTCCCCGCGGGGGGGCCAAGAGACCCAGTACTTC | CASSDPSPRGGQETQYF
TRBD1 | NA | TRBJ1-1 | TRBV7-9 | TGTGCCAGCAGCTTTGATGCGGACAGGGCGAACACTGAAGCTTTCTTT | CASSFDADRANTEAFF
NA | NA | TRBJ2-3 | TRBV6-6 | TGTGCCAGCACTGATTTAAGAGGAACAGATACGCAGTATTTT | CASTDLRGTDTQYF
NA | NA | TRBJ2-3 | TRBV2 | TGTGCCAGCAGTGAATCCGGGTATACGCAGTATTTT | CASSESGYTQYF
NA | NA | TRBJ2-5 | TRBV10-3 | TGTGCCATCAGTGAGTCTAACAGGGTCCAGGGGGAGACCCAGTACTTC | CAISESNRVQGETQYF
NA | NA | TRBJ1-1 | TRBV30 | TGTGCCTGGAGTTTATTGGGGCGGACTGAAGCTTTCTTT | CAWSLLGRTEAFF
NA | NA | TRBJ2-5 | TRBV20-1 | TGCAGTGCTATAGAAAAAAAGACCCAGTACTTC | CSAIEKKTQYF
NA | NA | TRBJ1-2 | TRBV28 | TGTGCCAGCAGAGATAACTATGGCTACACCTTC | CASRDNYGYTF
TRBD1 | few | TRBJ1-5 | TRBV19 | TGTGCCAGTTTACAGGGGGCTAGTCAGCCCCAGCATTTT | CASLQGASQPQHF
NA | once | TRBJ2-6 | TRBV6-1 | TGTGCCAGCAGTGTACACAGGGCTGGGGCCAACGTCCTGACTTTC | CASSVHRAGANVLTF
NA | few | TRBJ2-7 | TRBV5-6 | TGTGCCAGCAGCTTGGCCTCAGGGAACGGCGAGCAGTACTTC | CASSLASGNGEQYF
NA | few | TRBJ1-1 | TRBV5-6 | TGTGCCAGCAGCTTGCCCCCGGGGGCGGACACTGAAGCTTTCTTT | CASSLPPGADTEAFF
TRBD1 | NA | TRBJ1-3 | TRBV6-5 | TGTGCCGGAGGACAGGACCACTCTGGAAACACCATATATTTT | CAGGQDHSGNTIYF
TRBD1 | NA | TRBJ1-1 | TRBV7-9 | TGTGCCAGCAGCCCTCACCGACAGGGAGGCACTGAAGCTTTCTTT | CASSPHRQGGTEAFF
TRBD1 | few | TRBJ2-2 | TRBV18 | TGTGCCAGCTCATCAAGACAGGGTGACACCGGGGAGCTGTTTTTT | CASSSRQGDTGELFF
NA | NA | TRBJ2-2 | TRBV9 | TGTGCCAGCAGCGTAGGGTGGGAGGCCGGGGAGCTGTTTTTT | CASSVGWEAGELFF
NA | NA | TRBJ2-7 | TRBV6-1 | TGTGCCAGCAGGCAAACAGGGATCAGCTACGAGCAGTACTTC | CASRQTGISYEQYF
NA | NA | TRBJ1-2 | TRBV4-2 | TGTGCCAGCAGCCAAGGACTAGGAATCGGCTATGGCTACACCTTC | CASSQGLGIGYGYTF
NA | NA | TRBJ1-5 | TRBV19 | TGTGCCAGTAGTAAGACGGAATTCAATCAGCCCCAGCATTTT | CASSKTEFNQPQHF
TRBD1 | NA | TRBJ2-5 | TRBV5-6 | TGTGCCAGCAGCTCCCCAAGACAGGGGCGAGAGACCCAGTACTTC | CASSSPRQGRETQYF
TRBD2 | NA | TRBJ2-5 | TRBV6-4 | TGTGCCAGCAGTGACTCAGGGAGCGGGGGGGCACAAGAGACCCAGTACTTC | CASSDSGSGGAQETQYF
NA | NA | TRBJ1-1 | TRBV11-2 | TGTGCCAGCAGCCTCCGCGGGGGAAACACTGAAGCTTTCTTT | CASSLRGGNTEAFF
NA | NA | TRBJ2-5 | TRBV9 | TGTGCCAGCAGCGTAGAGATGGTAGGCAGGGAAGAGACCCAGTACTTC | CASSVEMVGREETQYF
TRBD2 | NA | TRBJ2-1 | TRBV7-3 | TGTGCCAGCAGCTCGGGACTAGCGGGGGGGCTTGATGAGCAGTTCTTC | CASSSGLAGGLDEQFF
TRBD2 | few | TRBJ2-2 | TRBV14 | TGTGCCAGCAGCCCATCGGGGAGGCTCGCGGGGGGGCCGAGTCGCACCGGGGAGCTGTTTTTT | CASSPSGRLAGGPSRTGELFF
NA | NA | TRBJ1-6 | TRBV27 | TGTGCCAGCAGTTCCCTAATGGGCACAGGGAGTTCACCCCTCCACTTT | CASSSLMGTGSSPLHF
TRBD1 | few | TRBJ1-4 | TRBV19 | TGTGCCAGTAGAGGGACAGGGCTAACCGGGGGTTATGAAAAACTGTTTTTT | CASRGTGLTGGYEKLFF
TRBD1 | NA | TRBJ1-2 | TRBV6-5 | TGTGCCAGCAGTTACGGGACAGCGGATTATGGCTACACCTTC | CASSYGTADYGYTF
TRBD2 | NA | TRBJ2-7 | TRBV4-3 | TGCGCCAGCAGCCAAGAGTCCTCAGCGGGGGGGCCCTACGAGCAGTACTTC | CASSQESSAGGPYEQYF
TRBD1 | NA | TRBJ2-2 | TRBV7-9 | TGTGCCAGCAGCTTAGGGTCGGTGACAGGGATAACCGGGGAGCTGTTTTTT | CASSLGSVTGITGELFF
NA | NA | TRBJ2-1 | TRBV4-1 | TGCGCCAGCAGCCAAGATTCTGAACAGGGAGGGCAGTTCTTC | CASSQDSEQGGQFF
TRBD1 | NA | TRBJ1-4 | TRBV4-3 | TGCGCCAGCAGCCAAGATGGGGGACAGCTTAATGAAAAACTGTTTTTT | CASSQDGGQLNEKLFF
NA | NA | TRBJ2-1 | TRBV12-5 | TGTGCTAGTGGTCAATCTCTCGATGAGCAGTTCTTC | CASGQSLDEQFF
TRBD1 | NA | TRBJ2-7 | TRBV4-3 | TGCGCCAGCAGCCAGGTGCCAGGACAGGTGATCTACGAGCAGTACTTC | CASSQVPGQVIYEQYF
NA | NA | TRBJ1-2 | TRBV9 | TGTGCCAGCAGCACCTCCCGGGGACCCGTACGTGGCTACACCTTC | CASSTSRGPVRGYTF
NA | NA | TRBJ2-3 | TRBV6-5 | TGTGCCAGCAGTTTTGGGAATCCCTCCACAGATACGCAGTATTTT | CASSFGNPSTDTQYF
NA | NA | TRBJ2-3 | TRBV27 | TGTGCCAGCAGGCCCGCGCCCGGGGGCCCTTCAGATACGCAGTATTTT | CASRPAPGGPSDTQYF
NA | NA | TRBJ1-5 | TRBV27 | TGTGCCAGCAGATCAGCCAATCAGCCCCAGCATTTT | CASRSANQPQHF
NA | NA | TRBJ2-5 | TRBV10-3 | TGTGCCATCAGTGAAACCTCCTCTGGGGGCAGGGGAACCCAAGAGACCCAGTACTTC | CAISETSSGGRGTQETQYF
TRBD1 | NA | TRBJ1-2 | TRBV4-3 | TGCGCCAGCAGCCCCAGGGGGGCTGGCGGCTACACCTTC | CASSPRGAGGYTF